The next 11 T cell receptor beta chains were all read from a single sample in a study of T cell repertoires in cytomegalovirus infection. TCRdb reanalysed the reads using MiXCR and keeps one entry per CDR3 protein. The sample contains about 220,000 distinct CDR3 sequences, roughly 34% of which appear only once. For these TCRs, the target antigens are not known. Sequenced material: CD8+ T cells from cultured PBMCs, taken from culture after CMV antigen stimulation. The receptors derive from a human donor in good health (CMV status not recorded). Some clones in this sample may be carry-over from other donors' samples.

This chain connects TRBV19 to TRBJ1-3; no definite D call. Trimming removed 5 bases at V and 0 bases at J, with 8 bases between. The CDR3 contains 14 residues. Germline lookup yields CDR1 LNHDA and CDR2 SQIVND (reference sequence). Here the CDR3 reads CASSAIGSGNTIYF. The CDR3 region has the DNA TGTGCCAGTAGTGCCATCGGCTCTGGAAACACCATATATTTT.

The rearrangement uses TRBV7-6 and TRBJ2-3; TRBD2 matches 9 bases. J gave up 4 bases and V 0 bases, and 5 bases lay outside the gene matches. Germline V gene data show CDR1 as SGHVS and CDR2 as FNYEAQ. The CDR3 sequence is 16 residues long. DNA of the CDR3: TGTGCCAGCAGCTTAGCGCGCGGGGGGGCCTCAGATACGCAGTATTTT. This sequence encodes CASSLARGGASDTQYF.

V and J are TRBV27 and TRBJ1-6; D unclear. There are 13 residues in the CDR3. Trimming removed 3 bases at V and 8 bases at J, with 8 bases between. CDR1 and CDR2 (germline): MNHEY, SMNVEV (reference sequence). DNA of the CDR3: TGTGCCAGCAGTTTGTCAAGAGATTCACCCCTCCACTTT. It specifies CASSLSRDSPLHF.

V gene TRBV5-8 combines with J gene TRBJ2-3; TRBD2 matches at 7 bases. Germline values: CDR1 SGHTS, CDR2 YDEGEE. The CDR3 runs 18 residues. After removal of 3 bases from V and 0 bases from J, the junction contained 13 bases not matched to a gene. The CDR3, as DNA: TGTGCCAGCAGCTCCGGGACTAACACCGTCCGAAGCACAGATACGCAGTATTTT. Amino acid sequence: CASSSGTNTVRSTDTQYF.

CDR3 in amino acids: CASRGQGRNTEAFF. Written as DNA, the CDR3 is TGTGCCAGCAGGGGACAGGGGCGGAACACTGAAGCTTTCTTT. The rearrangement joins TRBV12-3 or TRBV12-4 to TRBJ1-1; 10 positions agree with TRBD1. This CDR3 is 14 amino acids long. The J segment lost 1 base and the V segment lost 6 bases, leaving 2 bases of the junction unmatched.

This clonotype was counted a few times. The chain employs TRBV12-3 or TRBV12-4 and TRBJ2-5; 8 nucleotides match TRBD1. The V segment lost 1 base and the J segment 1 base; nucleotides outside the gene matches: 5. The CDR3 runs 16 residues. CDR3 sequence reads: CASSLGGQVFQETQYF. CDR3 nucleotide sequence: TGTGCCAGCAGTTTAGGGGGACAGGTATTCCAAGAGACCCAGTACTTC.

This clonotype was detected only a few times. The chain combines TRBV5-5 with TRBJ1-5; D possibly corresponds to TRBD1 (5 bases). Germline CDR1 and CDR2: SGHKS and YYEKEE (reference sequence). The CDR3 has 16 amino acids. Deletions cut 4 bases from V and 3 bases from J, with 17 bases between. This CDR3 is CASSPEGGAPNQPQHF. The CDR3 coding sequence is TGTGCCAGCAGCCCGGAAGGAGGGGCCCCCAATCAGCCCCAGCATTTT.

The chain employs TRBV10-3 and TRBJ2-4, with D unresolved. V lost 4 bases to trimming and J lost 0 bases, with 10 bases between them. The CDR3 runs to 15 residues. Germline CDR1 is ENHRY and CDR2 is SYGVKD. The CDR3 loop reads CAISAGSLAKNIQYF. In DNA form, the CDR3 reads TGTGCCATCAGTGCCGGAAGTCTAGCCAAAAACATTCAGTACTTC.

This clonotype has just a few counts. This chain links TRBV7-8 with TRBJ1-1, with D uncertain. Germline V gene sequence: CDR1 SGHVS, CDR2 FQNEAQ. V was cut by 5 bases and J by 7 bases, with 11 bases left in between. The CDR3 extends over 12 amino acids. The DNA of the CDR3 is TGTGCCAGCAGCCCACACGGGAATGAAGCTTTCTTT. This gives the protein CASSPHGNEAFF.

The chain uses TRBV30 and TRBJ2-2; TRBD2 agrees at 7 bases. V shed 7 bases, J shed 7 bases, and the junction held 6 bases outside the gene matches. CDR3 length: 12 residues. Germline V gene lookup returns CDR1 GTSNPN and CDR2 SVGIG (reference sequence). The chain's CDR3 is CASSGNNGELFF. For the CDR3, the DNA is TGTGCCTCCAGCGGGAATAACGGGGAGCTGTTTTTT.

This clonotype was found a few times. The chain joins TRBV6-5 to TRBJ1-1, with D maybe TRBD1 (6 bases). The ends were cut back, 7 bases at V and 3 bases at J, with 18 bases in the middle. The CDR3 loop spans 15 amino acids. Germline V CDR1 and CDR2: MNHEY, SVGAGI. DNA for the CDR3: TGTGCCAGCACCTTCGGGGAAGGGGGATACACTGAAGCTTTCTTT. This codes for CASTFGEGGYTEAFF.